The source of this T cell receptor beta chain is a study of blood T cell repertoires in COVID-19 (dated by TCRdb to 2020 to 2022). Regarding the complete study: Samples from collaborators originated in the United States, Italy and Spain and spanned both the acute and convalescent phases of COVID-19. The prospective study material was composed of cDNA or gDNA derived from T cells, B-cell-depleted T cells, or PBMCs. Subjects who had been exposed to COVID-19, were actively infected with it, or had recovered from it provided the deeply sampled blood TCRbeta repertoires that made up the dataset. The repertoires were released in a freely available public database intended as a resource for research on the immune response to SARS-CoV-2. Samples came from the ongoing ImmuneRACE study (first 160 participants) plus 1,254 subjects from 6 global collaborators. Sample metadata almost always included a de-identified subject ID, COVID-19 status, age in years and sex. Where available, HLA class I and class II types were taken from metadata supplied by the sample provider and were not determined by assay-based typing.

TCRbeta CDR3 regions were amplified from genomic DNA by means of the immunoSEQ Assay, a bias-controlled multiplex PCR. Concerning the study's data processing: Within the assay, amplification of reference gene primers was used to estimate how many nucleated cells each sample contained. Sequence reads were collapsed and filtered to measure the absolute abundance of every unique TCRbeta CDR3 rearrangement. For each sample, productive Simpson clonality was calculated as the square root of Simpson's diversity index across productive rearrangements. The table was pulled from immuneACCESS by TCRdb, which kept in-frame rearrangements only. Such tables lose some clones; where checked, under half of the loss comes from unresolved V genes, and the rest has no known cause. Clone size and the V and J calls come from that table; the DNA yielded D and trimming. This sample is represented by over 90,000 clones; roughly 80% of them were singletons. The ten biggest clones cover just under 4.5% of the sample.

Each collaborating institution followed its own protocols to collect whole blood in K2EDTA tubes. Collaborator samples were shipped for TCRbeta analysis as frozen whole blood, isolated PBMCs, or DNA extracted from either sample type. Study-wide conclusions, independent of this receptor: Clinical and demographic metadata were provided uncurated, with the amount varying by source and participant.

The CDR3 measures 15 amino acids from cysteine to phenylalanine. This entry keeps only the CDR3 DNA: 45 bases, framed from base 1. V and J are truncated by 3 bases and 7 bases respectively, leaving an intervening sequence of 19 bases. The germline V gene (reference sequence) sets CDR1 to SGHNT and CDR2 to YYREEE. In the case of this clone: Its antigen remains unidentified. One base away there is no much larger clone; base qualities are not given.

The rearrangement joined TRBV5-4 to TRBJ1-1; too little of a D gene remains to name it. The origin of this receptor is a human donor in a cohort sampled during active COVID-19. Sequenced: peripheral blood. CDR3 protein: CASSSAMDGGFEAFF. The nucleotides read TGTGCCAGCAGCTCCGCAATGGACGGAGGATTTGAAGCTTTCTTT.